Below, one T cell receptor (beta chain) is given with its context. The germline V gene has CDR1 MNHNS and CDR2 SASEGT. V was shortened by 6 bases and J by 3 bases, with 18 bases between the two germline ends. The length of the CDR3 is 16 residues. This entry is derived from a study of CD8 T cells in Susac syndrome. Random hexamers were used to reverse transcribe 0.5 to 1 ug of RNA. TCR beta CDR3 was amplified by immunoSEQ covering 54 Vbeta and 13 Jbeta. TCRdb itself ran the immunoSEQ multiplex PCR reads through MiXCR, one entry per CDR3 protein. Found here are about 140,000 distinct CDR3 sequences, approximately 93% of them singletons; the top ten hold approximately 0.25%. Sequencing targeted TCR beta in T cells from blood (CD8+ and CD4+). Healthy donors constituted the control group, matched for age and sex. Negative isolation yielded CD8+ and CD4+ T cells; FACS enriched TEMRA cells.

This TCR came from a human donor in good health. Sample: CD8+ T cells from PBMCs. The chain combines TRBV6-1 with TRBJ2-1, with TRBD2 as a possible D gene (6 bases). The CDR3 DNA reads as TGTGCCAGCAGCTCCATGGGAGCGGGCCTCTACAATGAGCAGTTCTTC. Translated: CASSSMGAGLYNEQFF.